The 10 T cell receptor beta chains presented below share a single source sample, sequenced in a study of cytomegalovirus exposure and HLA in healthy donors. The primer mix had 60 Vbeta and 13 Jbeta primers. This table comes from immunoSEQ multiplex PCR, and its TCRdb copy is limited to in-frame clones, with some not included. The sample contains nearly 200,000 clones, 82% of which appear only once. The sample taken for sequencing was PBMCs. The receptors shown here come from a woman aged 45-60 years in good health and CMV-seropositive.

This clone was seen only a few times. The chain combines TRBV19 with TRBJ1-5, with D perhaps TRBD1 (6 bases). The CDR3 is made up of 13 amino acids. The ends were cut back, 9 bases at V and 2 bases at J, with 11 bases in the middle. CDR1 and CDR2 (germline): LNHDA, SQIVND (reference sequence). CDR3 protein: CASADSGNQPQHF. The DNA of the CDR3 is TGTGCCAGCGCGGACAGCGGCAATCAGCCCCAGCATTTT.

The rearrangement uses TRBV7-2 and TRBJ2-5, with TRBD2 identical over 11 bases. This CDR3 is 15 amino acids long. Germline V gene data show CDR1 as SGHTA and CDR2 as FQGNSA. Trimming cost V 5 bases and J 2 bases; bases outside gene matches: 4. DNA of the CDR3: TGTGCCAGCAGCCATACTAGCGGGGGACAAGAGACCCAGTACTTC. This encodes CASSHTSGGQETQYF.

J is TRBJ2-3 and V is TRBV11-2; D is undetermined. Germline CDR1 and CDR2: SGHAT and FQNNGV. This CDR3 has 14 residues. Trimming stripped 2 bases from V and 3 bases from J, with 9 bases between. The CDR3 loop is CASSLQRLTDTQYF. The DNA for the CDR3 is TGTGCCAGCAGCTTACAGCGATTGACAGATACGCAGTATTTT.

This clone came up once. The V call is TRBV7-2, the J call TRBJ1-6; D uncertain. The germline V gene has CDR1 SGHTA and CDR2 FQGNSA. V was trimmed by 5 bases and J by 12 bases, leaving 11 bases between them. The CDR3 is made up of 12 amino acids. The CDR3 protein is CASSTLGGPLHF. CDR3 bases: TGTGCCAGCAGCACCTTAGGCGGACCCCTCCACTTT.

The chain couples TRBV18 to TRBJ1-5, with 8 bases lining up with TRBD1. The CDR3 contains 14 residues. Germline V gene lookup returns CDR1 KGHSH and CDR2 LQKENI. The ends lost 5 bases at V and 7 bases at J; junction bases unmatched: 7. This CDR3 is CASSSGQGGQPQHF. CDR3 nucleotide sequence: TGTGCCAGCTCATCAGGACAGGGAGGGCAGCCCCAGCATTTT.

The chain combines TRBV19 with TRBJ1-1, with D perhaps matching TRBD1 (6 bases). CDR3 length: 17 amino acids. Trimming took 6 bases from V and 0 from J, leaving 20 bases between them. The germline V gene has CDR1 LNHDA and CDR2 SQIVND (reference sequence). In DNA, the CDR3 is TGTGCCAGTAGCCCTGTACGGGACACCAGAATGAACACTGAAGCTTTCTTT. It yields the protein CASSPVRDTRMNTEAFF.

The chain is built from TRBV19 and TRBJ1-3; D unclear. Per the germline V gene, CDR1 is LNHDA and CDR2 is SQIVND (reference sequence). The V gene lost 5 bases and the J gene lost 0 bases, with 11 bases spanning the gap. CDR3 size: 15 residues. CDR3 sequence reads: CASSGGKDSGNTIYF. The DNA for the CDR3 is TGTGCCAGTAGTGGCGGGAAAGACTCTGGAAACACCATATATTTT.

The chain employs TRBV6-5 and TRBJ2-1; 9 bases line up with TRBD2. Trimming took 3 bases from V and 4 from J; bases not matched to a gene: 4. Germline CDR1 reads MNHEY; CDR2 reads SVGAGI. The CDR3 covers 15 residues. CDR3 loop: CASSYGGGAYNEQFF. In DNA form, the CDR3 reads TGTGCCAGCAGTTATGGCGGGGGGGCTTACAATGAGCAGTTCTTC.

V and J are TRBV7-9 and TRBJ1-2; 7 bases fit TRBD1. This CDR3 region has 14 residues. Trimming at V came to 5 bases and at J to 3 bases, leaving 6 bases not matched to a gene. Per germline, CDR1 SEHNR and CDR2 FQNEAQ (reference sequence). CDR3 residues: CASSRDRVYYGYTF. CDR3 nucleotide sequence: TGTGCCAGCAGCCGAGACAGGGTGTACTATGGCTACACCTTC.

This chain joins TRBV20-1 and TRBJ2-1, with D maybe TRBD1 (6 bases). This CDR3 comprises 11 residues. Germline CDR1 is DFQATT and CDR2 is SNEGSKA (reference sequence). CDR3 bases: TGCAGGGTAAAAGGGGGATCTGAGCAGTTCTTC. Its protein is CRVKGGSEQFF.